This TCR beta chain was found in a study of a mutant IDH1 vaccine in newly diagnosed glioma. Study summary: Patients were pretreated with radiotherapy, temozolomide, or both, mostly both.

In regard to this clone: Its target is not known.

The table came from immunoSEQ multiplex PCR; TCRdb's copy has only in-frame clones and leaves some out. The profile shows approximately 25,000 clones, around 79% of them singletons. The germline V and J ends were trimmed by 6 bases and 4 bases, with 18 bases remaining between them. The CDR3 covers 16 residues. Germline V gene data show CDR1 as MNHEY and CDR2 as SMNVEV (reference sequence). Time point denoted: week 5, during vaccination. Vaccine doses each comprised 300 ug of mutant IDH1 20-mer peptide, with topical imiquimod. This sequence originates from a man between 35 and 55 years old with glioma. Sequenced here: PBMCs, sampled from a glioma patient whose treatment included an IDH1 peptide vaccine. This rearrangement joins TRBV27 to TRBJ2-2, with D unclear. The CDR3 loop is CASRSFIRDTTGELFF. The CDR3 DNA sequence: TGTGCCAGCAGGTCATTTATACGCGACACCACCGGGGAGCTGTTTTTT.